The next 21 T cell receptor beta chains were all read from a single sample in a study of shared clonotypes between healthy human individuals. Libraries were prepared by immunoSEQ multiplex PCR; TCRdb keeps only in-frame clonotypes and omits some of them. The sample records a few hundred thousand clones, 79% being singletons. Sequencing was carried out using PBMCs. The receptors originated from a woman aged 40 to 49 in good health. Some clones in this sample may be carry-over from other donors' samples.

The rearrangement uses TRBV11-2 and TRBJ1-2; 7 nucleotides match TRBD1. The germline V gene has CDR1 SGHAT and CDR2 FQNNGV. This CDR3 contains 14 residues. V was clipped by 5 bases and J by 5 bases; unmatched bases: 8. CDR3 residues: CASSDGEGAYGYTF. CDR3 coding DNA: TGTGCCAGCAGCGACGGGGAGGGGGCGTATGGCTACACCTTC.

The rearrangement uses TRBV5-6 and TRBJ1-1; 7 bases agree with TRBD1. The CDR3 has 13 residues. Per the germline V gene, CDR1 is SGHDT and CDR2 is YYEEEE. V was clipped by 1 base and J by 5 bases; unmatched bases: 2. CDR3 nucleotide sequence: TGTGCCAGCAGCTTGCAGGGGGGTACTGAAGCTTTCTTT. It specifies CASSLQGGTEAFF. Based on the CDR3 plus reference TRBV5-6 and TRBJ1-1, the full variable domain is DAGVTQSPTHLIKTRGQQVTLRCSPKSGHDTVSWYQQALGQGPQFIFQYYEEEERQRGNFPDRFSGHQFPNYSSELNVNALLLGDSALYLCASSLQGGTEAFFGQGTRLTVV.

The chain carries TRBV28 and TRBJ2-1; TRBD2 agrees at 9 bases. The germline V gene has CDR1 MDHEN and CDR2 SYDVKM. This CDR3 has 16 residues. With V trimmed by 5 bases and J by 7 bases, 12 bases remained unmatched. The DNA for the CDR3 is TGTGCCAGCAGTCCCTCGGGTAGCGGGAGAGGAAATGAGCAGTTCTTC. Translation gives CASSPSGSGRGNEQFF.

This sequence joins TRBV11-3 and TRBJ2-2; 10 bases fit TRBD1. The germline gives CDR1 SGHNT, CDR2 YENEEA. The CDR3 runs to 15 residues. V shed 5 bases and J 7 bases; nucleotides not matched to a gene: 7. The CDR3 DNA follows: TGTGCCAGCAGCCCGGGACAGGGGTTTTTCGGGGAGCTGTTTTTT. Translating it yields CASSPGQGFFGELFF.

The CDR3 reads CASSFGTGHQPQHF. The DNA for the CDR3 is TGTGCCAGCAGTTTTGGGACAGGGCATCAGCCCCAGCATTTT. The chain links TRBV27 to TRBJ1-5; 9 bases are shared with TRBD1. The ends lost 3 bases at V and 5 bases at J; junction bases unmatched: 2. Germline-derived CDR1 and CDR2 are MNHEY and SMNVEV (reference sequence). The CDR3 is 14 residues long.

This rearrangement joins TRBV18 to TRBJ1-4; TRBD1 is a possible D gene (5 bases). The CDR3 runs 15 residues. V dropped 6 bases and J dropped 8 bases, with 19 bases sitting between them. CDR1 is KGHSH and CDR2 is LQKENI in the germline V gene. Here the CDR3 DNA reads TGTGCCAGCTCCCTAATTGGGGGATTAGGCGAAAAACTGTTTTTT. It specifies CASSLIGGLGEKLFF. The entire variable domain, with the rest obtained from reference TRBV18 and TRBJ1-4, is as follows: NAGVMQNPRHLVRRRGQEARLRCSPMKGHSHVYWYRQLPEEGLKFMVYLQKENIIDESGMPKERFSAEFPKEGPSILRIQQVVRGDSAAYFCASSLIGGLGEKLFFGSGTQLSVL.

The chain combines TRBV30 with TRBJ2-1, with 10 bases identical to TRBD2. This CDR3 contains 15 residues. V was clipped by 4 bases and J by 8 bases; unmatched bases: 11. Germline V CDR1 and CDR2: GTSNPN, SVGIG (reference sequence). This CDR3 is CAWMGGGLAVDEQFF. The DNA of the CDR3 is TGTGCCTGGATGGGGGGTGGACTAGCGGTCGATGAGCAGTTCTTC. The variable domain in full, completed from reference TRBV30 and TRBJ2-1, reads SQTIHQWPATLVQPVGSPLSLECTVEGTSNPNLYWYRQAAGRGLQLLFYSVGIGQISSEVPQNLSASRPQDRQFILSSKKLLLSDSGFYLCAWMGGGLAVDEQFFGPGTRLTVL.

The chain links TRBV7-2 to TRBJ2-5, with 8 positions matching TRBD1. Gene TRBJ2-7 matches the end of the DNA better, so the J call may be wrong. Germline values: CDR1 SGHTA, CDR2 FQGNSA. This CDR3 has 14 amino acids. The DNA for the CDR3 is TGTGCCAGCAGCTTTTACAGGGGGACCTACGAGCAGTACTTC. Its translation is CASSFYRGTYEQYF.

The gene calls are TRBV19 and TRBJ2-2; D remains ambiguous. Looked up from germline, CDR1 is LNHDA and CDR2 is SQIVND (reference sequence). Trimming took 2 bases from V and 4 from J, leaving 14 bases between them. CDR3 size: 16 residues. The CDR3 is CASSITPLQVTGELFF. The CDR3 DNA is TGTGCCAGTAGTATAACCCCTCTTCAGGTCACCGGGGAGCTGTTTTTT. The full variable domain, its missing parts supplied by reference TRBV19 and TRBJ2-2, is DGGITQSPKYLFRKEGQNVTLSCEQNLNHDAMYWYRQDPGQGLRLIYYSQIVNDFQKGDIAEGYSVSREKKESFPLTVTSAQKNPTAFYLCASSITPLQVTGELFFGEGSRLTVL.

This chain joins TRBV28 and TRBJ2-7; no definite D call. Germline V lookup: CDR1 MDHEN, CDR2 SYDVKM. The CDR3 contains 12 residues. Trimming took off 5 bases at V and 4 bases at J, with 9 bases between the two ends. The CDR3 region is CASSPPRYEQYF. CDR3 bases: TGTGCCAGCAGTCCACCCCGGTACGAGCAGTACTTC.

The chain is built from TRBV7-2 and TRBJ2-5; TRBD2 aligns across 8 bases. Germline-derived CDR1 and CDR2 are SGHTA and FQGNSA. V lost 5 bases and J lost 4; bases outside the gene matches: 6. The CDR3 is made up of 14 amino acids. The CDR3, as DNA: TGTGCCAGCAGCCCTTACACTAGCGGAGAGACCCAGTACTTC. It specifies CASSPYTSGETQYF. The full variable domain, in which reference TRBV7-2 and TRBJ2-5 provide the parts outside the CDR3, is GAGVSQSPSNKVTEKGKDVELRCDPISGHTALYWYRQSLGQGLEFLIYFQGNSAPDKSGLPSDRFSAERTGGSVSTLTIQRTQQEDSAVYLCASSPYTSGETQYFGPGTRLLVL.

The chain links TRBV5-6 to TRBJ1-1; D unclear. The V gene's germline CDR1 is SGHDT and CDR2 YYEEEE. The CDR3 extends over 12 amino acids. Trimming pared 2 bases from V and 13 bases from J, leaving 15 bases between. As DNA, the CDR3 is TGTGCCAGCAGCTTCTTGGGCGGAGAGGGTTTCTTT. This translates into CASSFLGGEGFF. The whole variable domain, remainder taken from reference TRBV5-6 and TRBJ1-1, is DAGVTQSPTHLIKTRGQQVTLRCSPKSGHDTVSWYQQALGQGPQFIFQYYEEEERQRGNFPDRFSGHQFPNYSSELNVNALLLGDSALYLCASSFLGGEGFFGQGTRLTVV.

The chain couples TRBV19 to TRBJ1-1; D uncertain. This CDR3 contains 13 residues. V lost 11 bases to trimming and J lost 3 bases, with 16 bases between them. From germline, CDR1 is LNHDA and CDR2 SQIVND (reference sequence). The CDR3 region has the DNA TGTGCCTCTACCCGGAAAATCGACACTGAAGCTTTCTTT. This codes for CASTRKIDTEAFF. Based on the CDR3 plus reference TRBV19 and TRBJ1-1, the full variable domain is DGGITQSPKYLFRKEGQNVTLSCEQNLNHDAMYWYRQDPGQGLRLIYYSQIVNDFQKGDIAEGYSVSREKKESFPLTVTSAQKNPTAFYLCASTRKIDTEAFFGQGTRLTVV.

The chain combines TRBV7-9 with TRBJ2-4; D unclear. CDR3 length equals 16 residues. Germline V CDR1 and CDR2: SEHNR, FQNEAQ (reference sequence). V was clipped by 3 bases and J by 0 bases, with 12 bases between them. In DNA form, the CDR3 reads TGTGCCAGCAGCTTCCCGACTTCTTTAGCCAAAAACATTCAGTACTTC. Translated: CASSFPTSLAKNIQYF.

This clone turned up a few times. The rearrangement uses TRBV2 and TRBJ2-5, with 13 bases lining up with TRBD2. The CDR3 has 14 amino acids. Germline CDR1 and CDR2: SNHLY and FYNNEI. The J segment lost 3 bases and the V segment lost 10 bases, leaving 5 bases of the junction unmatched. The CDR3 nucleotides read TGTGCCACCGGAGGGACTAGCGGGGAAGAGACCCAGTACTTC. Translating it yields CATGGTSGEETQYF.

Note on this clone: This specimen includes other DNA sequences encoding the same CDR3. The chain employs TRBV5-4 and TRBJ2-7; 9 bases fit TRBD2. Trimming removed 0 bases from V and 2 bases from J; junction bases left unmatched: 6. The germline gives CDR1 SGHNT, CDR2 YYREEE (reference sequence). The CDR3 has 16 residues. The CDR3 nucleotides read TGTGCCAGCAGCTTGGGCGGTCTAGCGGGAACCTACGAGCAGTACTTC. Translating it yields CASSLGGLAGTYEQYF. The full variable domain, its missing parts supplied by reference TRBV5-4 and TRBJ2-7, is ETGVTQSPTHLIKTRGQQVTLRCSSQSGHNTVSWYQQALGQGPQFIFQYYREEENGRGNFPPRFSGLQFPNYSSELNVNALELDDSALYLCASSLGGLAGTYEQYFGPGTRLTVT.

The genes are TRBV6-1 and TRBJ1-2, with TRBD1 matching over 8 bases. CDR3 length: 15 residues. Germline CDR1 MNHNS, CDR2 SASEGT. Germline trimming cut 4 bases from V and 5 bases from J; bases unmatched to any gene: 9. The CDR3 reads CASSVTRTGTYGYTF. CDR3 nucleotide sequence: TGTGCCAGCAGTGTTACCAGGACAGGGACGTATGGCTACACCTTC.

The chain employs TRBV18 and TRBJ2-2, with 9 bases matching TRBD2. Germline CDR1 reads KGHSH; CDR2 reads LQKENI. Unmatched junction bases numbered 10, after V lost 1 base and J lost 4 bases. The CDR3 has 18 amino acids. The CDR3 protein is CASSPRAGLAGSTGELFF. The CDR3 nucleotides read TGTGCCAGCTCACCACGAGCCGGTCTAGCGGGATCCACCGGGGAGCTGTTTTTT.

This clone was observed a few times. The chain links TRBV5-5 to TRBJ1-5; D is uncertain. Trimming left V 6 bases short and J 7 bases short, with 17 bases between. CDR3 size: 14 residues. Germline V lookup: CDR1 SGHKS, CDR2 YYEKEE (reference sequence). CDR3: CASTQNADGQPQHF. DNA of the CDR3: TGTGCCAGCACCCAGAATGCGGATGGGCAGCCCCAGCATTTT. Full variable domain (missing parts from reference TRBV5-5 and TRBJ1-5): DAGVTQSPTHLIKTRGQQVTLRCSPISGHKSVSWYQQVLGQGPQFIFQYYEKEERGRGNFPDRFSARQFPNYSSELNVNALLLGDSALYLCASTQNADGQPQHFGDGTRLSIL.

This chain connects TRBV6-6 to TRBJ1-2, with D perhaps matching TRBD1 (6 bases). V was trimmed by 11 bases and J by 4 bases, leaving 11 bases between them. This CDR3 comprises 11 residues. The germline gives CDR1 MNHNY, CDR2 SVGAGI (reference sequence). The CDR3 DNA is TGTGCCCTTTGGGGGGCCTATGGCTACACCTTC. It encodes CALWGAYGYTF.

The genes are TRBV7-2 and TRBJ1-1; D is undetermined. Trimming took off 7 bases at V and 5 bases at J, with 14 bases between the two ends. In germline, CDR1 is SGHTA, CDR2 FQGNSA. The CDR3 is made up of 13 amino acids. The CDR3 is CASIAGVGTEAFF. DNA of the CDR3: TGTGCCAGCATCGCCGGAGTGGGGACTGAAGCTTTCTTT.